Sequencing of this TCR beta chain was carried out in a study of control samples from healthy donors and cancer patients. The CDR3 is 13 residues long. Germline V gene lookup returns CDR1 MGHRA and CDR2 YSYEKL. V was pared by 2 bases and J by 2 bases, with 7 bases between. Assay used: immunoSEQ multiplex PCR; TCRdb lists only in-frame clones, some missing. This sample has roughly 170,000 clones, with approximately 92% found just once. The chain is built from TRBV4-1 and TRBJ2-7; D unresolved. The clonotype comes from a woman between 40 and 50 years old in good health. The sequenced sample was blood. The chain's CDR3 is CASSQSRPYEQYF. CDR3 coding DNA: TGCGCCAGCAGCCAATCCCGGCCCTACGAGCAGTACTTC.